This TCR beta chain stems from a study of blood T cells in healthy people across ages. Together with a sample-barcoded 5' primer, a J-beta primer mix was included in a second PCR lasting about 7 to 12 cycles. TCRdb independently ran MiXCR on the 5' RACE reads; one entry per CDR3 protein. Of nearly 800,000 distinct CDR3 sequences listed, more than 50% were seen once; the top ten hold about a quarter. Looked up from germline, CDR1 is SNHLY and CDR2 is FYNNEI. Trimming stripped 3 bases from V and 1 base from J, with 7 bases between. This CDR3 is built from 14 residues. The specimen was blood. The receptor comes from a man aged 35 to 55 in good health. The chain joins TRBV2 to TRBJ1-5; no clear D gene. The CDR3 sequence: CASSEGMSNQPQHF. The DNA for the CDR3 is TGTGCCAGCAGTGAGGGGATGAGCAATCAGCCCCAGCATTTT.